The 5 T cell receptor beta chains below come from one sample, sequenced in a study of OX40 agonist ivuxolimab in advanced cancers. The table came from immunoSEQ multiplex PCR; TCRdb's copy has only in-frame clones and leaves some out. Here the sample spans approximately 19,000 clones, around 84% being singletons. The sample was CD4+ or CD8+ T cells sorted from blood, taken in a trial of the OX40 agonist ivuxolimab. The receptors here all came from an adult with an advanced solid tumor such as melanoma, head and neck, liver or kidney cancer.

This clone appeared a single time. The V gene is TRBV6-1, the J gene TRBJ2-6, with D possibly matching TRBD1 (5 bases). This CDR3 has 15 amino acids. Germline loops: CDR1 MNHNS, CDR2 SASEGT. V was pared by 4 bases and J by 0 bases, with 7 bases between. The CDR3: CASSADSSGANVLTF. The CDR3 bases are TGTGCCAGCAGTGCCGACAGCTCTGGGGCCAACGTCCTGACTTTC.

J is TRBJ2-1 and V is TRBV5-6; D is unresolved. Trimming cost V 2 bases and J 10 bases, with 13 bases left between them. The CDR3 length is 13 residues. Germline loops: CDR1 SGHDT, CDR2 YYEEEE. CDR3 coding DNA: TGTGCCAGCAGCTTTGGCCCATTACCGGAGCAGTTCTTC. Its translation is CASSFGPLPEQFF.

The chain carries TRBV5-1 and TRBJ2-3; D possibly matches TRBD1 or TRBD2 (5 bases each). The CDR3 contains 16 residues. CDR1 is SGHRS, CDR2 YFSETQ, per germline. The V gene lost 0 bases and the J gene lost 6 bases, with 17 bases spanning the gap. The CDR3 spells CASSLEGTPSRDTQYF. The CDR3 DNA is TGCGCCAGCAGCTTGGAGGGGACCCCTAGCAGGGATACGCAGTATTTT.

The chain joins TRBV25-1 to TRBJ1-5, with 8 bases that match TRBD1. Losses at the gene ends were 6 bases for V and 7 bases for J; bases not matched to a gene: 8. The CDR3 runs to 14 residues. Germline CDR1 MGHDK, CDR2 SYGVNS. The CDR3, as DNA: TGTGCCAGCAGCTTACAGGGGGATCGCCAGCCCCAGCATTTT. It codes for CASSLQGDRQPQHF.

This sequence joins TRBV30 and TRBJ2-7; D call uncertain. The V end was cut by 4 bases, the J end by 6 bases, with 10 bases between. Germline V gives CDR1 GTSNPN, CDR2 SVGIG (reference sequence). The CDR3 totals 11 residues. In DNA form, the CDR3 reads TGTGCCTGGATGTGGGCAGGCGAGCAGTACTTC. Translated: CAWMWAGEQYF.